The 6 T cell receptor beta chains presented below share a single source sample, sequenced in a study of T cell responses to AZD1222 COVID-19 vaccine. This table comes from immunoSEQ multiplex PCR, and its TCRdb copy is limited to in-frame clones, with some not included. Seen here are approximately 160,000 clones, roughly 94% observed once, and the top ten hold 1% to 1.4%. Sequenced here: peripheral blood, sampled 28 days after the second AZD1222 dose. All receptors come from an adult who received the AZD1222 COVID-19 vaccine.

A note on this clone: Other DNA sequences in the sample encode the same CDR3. The CDR3 DNA reads TGCGCCAGCAGCTTGGGACAGGGGGCGGGCACTGAAGCTTTCTTT. Translated: CASSLGQGAGTEAFF. V and J are TRBV5-1 and TRBJ1-1; 10 nucleotides align to TRBD1. J gave up 4 bases and V 0 bases, and 3 bases lay outside the gene matches. CDR3 length: 15 residues. The germline CDR1 and CDR2 sequences are SGHRS and YFSETQ.

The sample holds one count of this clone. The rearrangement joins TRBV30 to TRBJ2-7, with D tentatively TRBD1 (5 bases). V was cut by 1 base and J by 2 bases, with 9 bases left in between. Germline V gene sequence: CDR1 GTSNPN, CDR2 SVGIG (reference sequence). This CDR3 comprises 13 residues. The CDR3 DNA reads TGTGCCTGGAGTGAGGCAGGGCCCTACGAGCAGTACTTC. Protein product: CAWSEAGPYEQYF.

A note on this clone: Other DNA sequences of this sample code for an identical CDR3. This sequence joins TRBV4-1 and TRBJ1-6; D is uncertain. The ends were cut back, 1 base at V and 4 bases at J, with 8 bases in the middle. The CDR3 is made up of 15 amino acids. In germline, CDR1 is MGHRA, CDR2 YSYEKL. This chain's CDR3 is CASSQAGSYNSPLHF. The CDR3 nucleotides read TGCGCCAGCAGCCAAGCGGGCAGTTATAATTCACCCCTCCACTTT.

As DNA, the CDR3 is TGTGCCAGCAGCCTACAGGGGTTCCGTGAGGACACCATATATTTT. It translates to CASSLQGFREDTIYF. This chain connects TRBV6-5 to TRBJ1-3; TRBD1 agrees at 7 bases. The CDR3 loop spans 15 amino acids. Germline V gene data show CDR1 as MNHEY and CDR2 as SVGAGI. The junction had 13 bases not matched to a gene; V was cut back by 6 bases and J by 8 bases.

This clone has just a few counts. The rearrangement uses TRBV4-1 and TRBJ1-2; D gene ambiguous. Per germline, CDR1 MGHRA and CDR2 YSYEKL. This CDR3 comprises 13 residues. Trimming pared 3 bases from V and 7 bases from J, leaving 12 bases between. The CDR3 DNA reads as TGCGCCAGCAGCCAGCTGGGCTTCGGTGGCTACACCTTC. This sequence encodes CASSQLGFGGYTF.

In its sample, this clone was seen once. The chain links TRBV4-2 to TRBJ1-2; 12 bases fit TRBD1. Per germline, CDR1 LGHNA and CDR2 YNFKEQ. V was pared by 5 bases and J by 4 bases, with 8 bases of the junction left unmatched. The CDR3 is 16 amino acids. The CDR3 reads CASSLRSGQGAYGYTF. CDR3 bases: TGTGCCAGCAGCTTACGATCGGGACAGGGGGCCTATGGCTACACCTTC.